The sequence of this T cell receptor beta chain was determined in a study of graft-versus-host responses after intestinal transplantation. Across the study: All recipients got anti-thymocyte globulin induction, then tacrolimus and steroids for 3 to 4 years.

The table came from immunoSEQ multiplex PCR; TCRdb's copy has only in-frame clones and leaves some out. This sample has fewer than 95,000 clones, with around 93% found just once. A word on this clone: Its antigen is not identified.

CDR1 is MNHNS, CDR2 SASEGT, per germline. The CDR3 covers 12 residues. This TCR came from a human donor who received an intestinal transplant. The genes are TRBV6-1 and TRBJ2-5; unclear D gene. The J call may not be correct, given that the DNA end is closer to TRBJ2-7. Sequenced material: unstimulated CD8+ T cells sorted from spleen or lymph node cells, taken before intestinal transplant. CDR3 sequence (DNA): TGTGCCAGCAGTGATTCGCCCTACGAGCAGTACTTC. This gives the protein CASSDSPYEQYF.